One and the same sample provided the 20 T cell receptor beta chains below, sequenced in a study of T-cell reconstitution after alpha-beta-depleted transplantation in children. TCRbeta library preparation incorporated unique molecular identifiers. TCRdb recomputed calls from the PCR reads with MiXCR, one row per CDR3 protein. Of over 550,000 distinct CDR3 sequences listed, 10% to 13% are singletons. Source: PBMCs from the stem cell graft donor, taken from the stem cell graft. Receptors were obtained from a human donor who donated a stem cell graft to a child with acute myeloid leukemia.

The table lists this clonotype with many counts. The rearrangement links TRBV11-2 to TRBJ2-3; D is perhaps TRBD1 (5 bases). CDR1 and CDR2 (germline): SGHAT, FQNNGV. V shed 1 base and J shed 3 bases, with 8 bases lying between them. The CDR3 runs to 14 residues. The CDR3 coding sequence is TGTGCCAGCAGCTTAGGGCCAGGGACAGATACGCAGTATTTT. Its protein product is CASSLGPGTDTQYF. Full variable domain (outside the CDR3, taken from reference TRBV11-2 and TRBJ2-3): EAGVAQSPRYKIIEKRQSVAFWCNPISGHATLYWYQQILGQGPKLLIQFQNNGVVDDSQLPKDRFSAERLKGVDSTLKIQPAKLEDSAVYLCASSLGPGTDTQYFGPGTRLTVL.

This clonotype came up a few times. The DNA for the CDR3 is TGTGCCAGCAGTGAACAGCTAGCCTCGTACAATGAGCAGTTCTTC. Its protein product is CASSEQLASYNEQFF. V gene TRBV2 combines with J gene TRBJ2-1, with D possibly being TRBD2 (5 bases). The CDR3 contains 15 residues. The germline V gene encodes CDR1 SNHLY and CDR2 FYNNEI. Deletions cut 2 bases from V and 4 bases from J, with 12 bases between.

This clonotype was seen repeatedly, ten times or more. The chain carries TRBV28 and TRBJ2-7, with unresolved D. Germline V gives CDR1 MDHEN, CDR2 SYDVKM. Trimming pared 3 bases from V and 1 base from J, leaving 10 bases between. The CDR3 has 14 residues. DNA for the CDR3: TGTGCCAGCAGTTTTAGCTGGGGTTCCTACGAGCAGTACTTC. It translates to CASSFSWGSYEQYF.

This clonotype was observed a handful of times. V gene TRBV12-3 or TRBV12-4 combines with J gene TRBJ1-5; 8 positions match TRBD1. V shed 5 bases, J shed 7 bases, and the junction held 7 bases outside the gene matches. The CDR3 runs 14 residues. CDR3 region: CASSTGQVQQPQHF. CDR3 sequence (DNA): TGTGCCAGCAGTACGGGACAGGTCCAGCAGCCCCAGCATTTT.

This clonotype was seen a handful of times. The chain is built from TRBV7-9 and TRBJ1-1; the D is unclear. This CDR3 has 15 amino acids. Germline V gene sequence: CDR1 SEHNR, CDR2 FQNEAQ (reference sequence). Trimming left V 3 bases short and J 1 base short, with 12 bases between. CDR3 bases: TGTGCCAGCAGCTTTGGGAGGGATTGGAACACTGAAGCTTTCTTT. It translates to CASSFGRDWNTEAFF.

The chain employs TRBV27 and TRBJ2-4; tentatively, D is TRBD2 (5 bases). The CDR3 runs to 13 residues. V was cut by 6 bases and J by 3 bases, with 9 bases left in between. Germline CDR1 MNHEY, CDR2 SMNVEV (reference sequence). Here the CDR3 reads CASSLRGKNIQYF. The CDR3 region has the DNA TGTGCCAGCAGCCTCCGGGGCAAAAACATTCAGTACTTC.

This clonotype has a handful of counts. The J gene is TRBJ2-1, the V gene TRBV5-1; the D is unclear. The V and J ends lost 5 bases and 6 bases respectively, with 12 bases between them. The germline V gene has CDR1 SGHRS and CDR2 YFSETQ. This CDR3 is built from 13 residues. CDR3 nucleotide sequence: TGCGCCAGCAGAGCTGGTTCCGGCAATGAGCAGTTCTTC. It yields the protein CASRAGSGNEQFF.

This clonotype showed up many times. V usage is TRBV5-1 and J usage is TRBJ1-3; 7 bases map to TRBD1. The CDR3 covers 16 residues. V lost 0 bases, J lost 4 bases, and 7 bases stayed unmatched. CDR1 and CDR2 from the germline V gene are SGHRS and YFSETQ. This chain's CDR3 is CASSLGGQQAGNTIYF. The CDR3 DNA sequence: TGCGCCAGCAGCTTGGGGGGACAGCAGGCGGGAAACACCATATATTTT.

This clonotype was seen only a few times. The chain couples TRBV29-1 to TRBJ2-7; 7 bases match TRBD2. Trimming took 6 bases from V and 4 from J; bases not matched to a gene: 6. The CDR3 covers 12 residues. The germline V gene encodes CDR1 SQVTM and CDR2 ANQGSEA. The CDR3 region has the DNA TGCAGCGTCCTCGGGACTAATTACGAGCAGTACTTC. Residues: CSVLGTNYEQYF.

V gene TRBV4-3 combines with J gene TRBJ2-7; perhaps TRBD2 as D (5 bases). Deletions cut 0 bases from V and 2 bases from J, with 11 bases between. This CDR3 comprises 15 residues. CDR1 LGHNA and CDR2 YSLEER come from the germline V gene. CDR3 sequence: CASSQDGRAAYEQYF. The CDR3 region has the DNA TGCGCCAGCAGCCAAGACGGGCGGGCGGCCTACGAGCAGTACTTC.

Ten or more counts support this clonotype. The rearrangement links TRBV28 to TRBJ2-5, with TRBD1 identical over 8 bases. Germline values: CDR1 MDHEN, CDR2 SYDVKM. The CDR3 is made up of 16 amino acids. V lost 4 bases to trimming and J lost 5 bases; unmatched junction nucleotides: 12. The CDR3 DNA is TGTGCCAGCAGTTGGTTCGGACAGGGACTGAGGGAGACCCAGTACTTC. Amino acid sequence: CASSWFGQGLRETQYF.

Ten or more counts support this clonotype. One end of the junction varies from germline; a read error may be responsible. This chain uses TRBV5-1 with TRBJ2-2; no clear D gene. Germline V gene lookup returns CDR1 SGHRS and CDR2 YFSETQ. CDR3 length: 11 amino acids. CDR3 in DNA: TGTGCCAGCAGCTCCTCCGGGGAGCTGTTTTTT. Translated: CASSSSGELFF.

The gene calls are TRBV28 and TRBJ2-1; 8 bases are a match to TRBD1. The J segment lost 7 bases and the V segment lost 6 bases, leaving 8 bases of the junction unmatched. Looked up from germline, CDR1 is MDHEN and CDR2 is SYDVKM. The CDR3 loop spans 14 amino acids. CDR3 sequence (DNA): TGTGCCAGCAGGCCCGGGACAGGCTTTAATGAGCAGTTCTTC. Its translation: CASRPGTGFNEQFF. The full variable domain, completed using reference TRBV28 and TRBJ2-1, is DVKVTQSSRYLVKRTGEKVFLECVQDMDHENMFWYRQDPGLGLRLIYFSYDVKMKEKGDIPEGYSVSREKKERFSLILESASTNQTSMYLCASRPGTGFNEQFFGPGTRLTVL.

The chain is built from TRBV6-5 and TRBJ2-2, with no clear D. The CDR3 runs to 14 residues. Per germline, CDR1 MNHEY and CDR2 SVGAGI. The ends were cut back, 4 bases at V and 1 base at J, with 7 bases in the middle. CDR3 nucleotides: TGTGCCAGCAGTTGGTCGGAGAACACCGGGGAGCTGTTTTTT. Protein sequence: CASSWSENTGELFF.

Many counts were recorded for this clonotype. J is TRBJ2-7 and V is TRBV12-3 or TRBV12-4, with TRBD1 matching over 8 bases. With 7 bases clipped from V and 6 bases from J, the junction kept 8 bases outside the gene matches. The CDR3 covers 13 residues. The CDR3, as DNA: TGTGCCAGCACCTCGACAGGGGCGGGCGAGCAGTACTTC. Protein product: CASTSTGAGEQYF.

The chain joins TRBV5-1 to TRBJ2-3; 7 positions agree with TRBD1. J gave up 3 bases and V 4 bases, and 5 bases lay outside the gene matches. The length of the CDR3 is 14 residues. Looked up from germline, CDR1 is SGHRS and CDR2 is YFSETQ. CDR3 bases: TGCGCCAGCAGCAGGGACAGTAGTACAGATACGCAGTATTTT. Translated, it gives CASSRDSSTDTQYF.

Ten or more counts support this clonotype. The chain couples TRBV20-1 to TRBJ2-3, with D unclear. The CDR3 consists of 13 residues. Germline V gene data show CDR1 as DFQATT and CDR2 as SNEGSKA (reference sequence). The CDR3 nucleotides read TGCAGCCACCAGTCGCCCGGCACAGATACGCAGTATTTT. This codes for CSHQSPGTDTQYF.

The chain employs TRBV28 and TRBJ2-7, with TRBD2 as a possible D gene (5 bases). V lost 4 bases, J lost 2 bases, and 15 bases lay in between. CDR3 length equals 15 residues. Looked up from germline, CDR1 is MDHEN and CDR2 is SYDVKM. The CDR3 spells CASSSEGARAYEQYF. Here the CDR3 DNA reads TGTGCCAGCAGTTCTGAGGGAGCCCGGGCCTACGAGCAGTACTTC.

This clonotype was counted at least ten times. V is TRBV6-5 and J is TRBJ2-7, with D possibly matching TRBD1 (5 bases). CDR1 is MNHEY, CDR2 SVGAGI, per germline. V dropped 6 bases and J dropped 10 bases, with 16 bases sitting between them. The CDR3 loop spans 12 amino acids. In DNA, the CDR3 is TGTGCCAGCAGCGCAGGGTCTCGGCCACAGTACTTC. Translated, it gives CASSAGSRPQYF.

This clonotype was counted a few times. The chain combines TRBV2 with TRBJ1-5; 7 positions agree with TRBD1. The junction had 8 bases not matched to a gene; V was cut back by 3 bases and J by 6 bases. The germline V gene has CDR1 SNHLY and CDR2 FYNNEI. This CDR3 has 15 amino acids. CDR3 in amino acids: CASSDVQGKGQPQHF. CDR3 nucleotide sequence: TGTGCCAGCAGTGATGTACAGGGGAAGGGTCAGCCCCAGCATTTT.